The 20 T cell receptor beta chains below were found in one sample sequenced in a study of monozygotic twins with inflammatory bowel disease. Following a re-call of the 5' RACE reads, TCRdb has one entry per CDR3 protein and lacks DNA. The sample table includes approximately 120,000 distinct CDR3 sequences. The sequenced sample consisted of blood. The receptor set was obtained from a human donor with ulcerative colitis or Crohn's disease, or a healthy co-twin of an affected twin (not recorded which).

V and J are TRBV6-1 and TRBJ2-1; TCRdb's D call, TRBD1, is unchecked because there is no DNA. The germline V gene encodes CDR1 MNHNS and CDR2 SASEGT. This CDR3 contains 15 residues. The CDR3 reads CASSPQTGVGNEQFF.

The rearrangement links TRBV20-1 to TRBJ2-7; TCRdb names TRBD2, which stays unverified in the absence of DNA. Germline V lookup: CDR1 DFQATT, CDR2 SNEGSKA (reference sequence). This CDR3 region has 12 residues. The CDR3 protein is CSAIAEIYEQYF.

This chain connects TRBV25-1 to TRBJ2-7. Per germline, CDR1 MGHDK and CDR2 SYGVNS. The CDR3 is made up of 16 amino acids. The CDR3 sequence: CASSMARGTHPYEQYF.

CDR3 region: CASSWGEAEQYF. The J gene is TRBJ2-7, the V gene TRBV7-9; TCRdb's D call, TRBD1, is unchecked because there is no DNA. CDR3 size: 12 residues. Per germline, CDR1 SEHNR and CDR2 FQNEAQ (reference sequence). The variable domain in full, completed from reference TRBV7-9 and TRBJ2-7, reads DTGVSQNPRHKITKRGQNVTFRCDPISEHNRLYWYRQTLGQGPEFLTYFQNEAQLEKSRLLSDRFSAERPKGSFSTLEIQRTEQGDSAMYLCASSWGEAEQYFGPGTRLTVT.

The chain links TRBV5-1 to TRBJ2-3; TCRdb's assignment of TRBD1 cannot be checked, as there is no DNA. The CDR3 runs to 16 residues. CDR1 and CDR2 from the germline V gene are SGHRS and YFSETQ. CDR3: CASSVGYRGSTDTQYF.

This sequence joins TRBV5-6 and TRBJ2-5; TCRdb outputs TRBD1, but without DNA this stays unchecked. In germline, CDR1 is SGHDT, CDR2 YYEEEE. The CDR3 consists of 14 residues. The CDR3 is CASSLGGIQETQYF.

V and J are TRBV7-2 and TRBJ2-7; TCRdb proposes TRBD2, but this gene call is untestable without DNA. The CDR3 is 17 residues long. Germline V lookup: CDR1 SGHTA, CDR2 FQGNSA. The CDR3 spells CASSLEFSGGGAYEQYF. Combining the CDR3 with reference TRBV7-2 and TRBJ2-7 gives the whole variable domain GAGVSQSPSNKVTEKGKDVELRCDPISGHTALYWYRQSLGQGLEFLIYFQGNSAPDKSGLPSDRFSAERTGGSVSTLTIQRTQQEDSAVYLCASSLEFSGGGAYEQYFGPGTRLTVT.

The CDR3 protein is CASSLARQGGHEQYF. The gene calls are TRBV7-9 and TRBJ2-7; TCRdb selects TRBD1, and the lack of DNA leaves this call unchecked. CDR3 length: 15 amino acids. CDR1 and CDR2 from the germline V gene are SEHNR and FQNEAQ (reference sequence).

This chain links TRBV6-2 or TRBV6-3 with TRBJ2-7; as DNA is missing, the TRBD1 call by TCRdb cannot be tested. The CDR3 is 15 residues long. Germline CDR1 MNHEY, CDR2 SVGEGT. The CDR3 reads CASEPPGNLGYEQYF.

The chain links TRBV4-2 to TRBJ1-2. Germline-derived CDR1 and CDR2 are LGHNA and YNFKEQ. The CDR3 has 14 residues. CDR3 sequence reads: CASSQDITDYGYTF.

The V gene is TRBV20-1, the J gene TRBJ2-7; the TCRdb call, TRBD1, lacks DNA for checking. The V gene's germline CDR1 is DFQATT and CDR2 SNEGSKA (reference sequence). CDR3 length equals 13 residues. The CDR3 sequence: CSAPGGTSYEQYF.

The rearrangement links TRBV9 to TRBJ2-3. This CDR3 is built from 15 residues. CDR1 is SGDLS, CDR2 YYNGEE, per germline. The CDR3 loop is CASSVVQESTDTQYF.

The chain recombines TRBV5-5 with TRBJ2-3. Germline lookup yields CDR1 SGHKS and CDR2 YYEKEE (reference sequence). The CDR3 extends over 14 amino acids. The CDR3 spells CASSNEYRTDTQYF.

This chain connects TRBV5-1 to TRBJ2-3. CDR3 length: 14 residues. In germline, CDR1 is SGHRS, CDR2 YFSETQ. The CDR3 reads CASSSGLDTDTQYF.

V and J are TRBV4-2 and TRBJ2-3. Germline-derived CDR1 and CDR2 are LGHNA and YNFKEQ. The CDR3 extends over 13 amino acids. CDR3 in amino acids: CASSQDFADTQYF.

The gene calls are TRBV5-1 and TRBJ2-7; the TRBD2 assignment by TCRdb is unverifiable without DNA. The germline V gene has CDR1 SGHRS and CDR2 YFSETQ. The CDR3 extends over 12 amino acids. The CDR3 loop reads CASSPATKEQYF. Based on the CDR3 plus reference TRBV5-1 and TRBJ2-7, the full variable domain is KAGVTQTPRYLIKTRGQQVTLSCSPISGHRSVSWYQQTPGQGLQFLFEYFSETQRNKGNFPGRFSGRQFSNSRSEMNVSTLELGDSALYLCASSPATKEQYFGPGTRLTVT.

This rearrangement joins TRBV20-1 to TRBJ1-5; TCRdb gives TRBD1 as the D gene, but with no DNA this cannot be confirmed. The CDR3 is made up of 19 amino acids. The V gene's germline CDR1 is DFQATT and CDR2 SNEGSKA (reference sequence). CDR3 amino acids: CSARDYTETGEAFDQPQHF.

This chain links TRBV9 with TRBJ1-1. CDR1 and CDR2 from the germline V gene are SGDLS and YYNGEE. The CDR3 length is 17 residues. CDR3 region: CASSPNLIRRGMAEAFF.

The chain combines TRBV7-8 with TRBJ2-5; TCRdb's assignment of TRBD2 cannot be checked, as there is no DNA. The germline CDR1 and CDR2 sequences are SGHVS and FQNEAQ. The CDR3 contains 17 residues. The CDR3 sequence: CASSGTSGREKKETQYF.

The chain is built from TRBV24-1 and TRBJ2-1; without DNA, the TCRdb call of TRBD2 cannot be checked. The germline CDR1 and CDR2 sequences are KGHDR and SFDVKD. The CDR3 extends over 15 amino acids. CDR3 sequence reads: CATSGGTSGWNEQFF.